The 25 T cell receptor beta chains below were found in one sample sequenced in a study of T cell repertoires in cytomegalovirus infection. In TCRdb, the reads were re-called with MiXCR into one record per CDR3 protein. The table lists roughly 860,000 distinct CDR3 sequences, 30% to 35% of them singletons. These receptors have no known antigen. Sample: cultured CD8+ T cells from PBMCs, taken from culture after CMV antigen stimulation. The receptors come from a human donor in good health (CMV status not recorded). Some clones in this sample may be carry-over from other donors' samples.

The J gene is TRBJ2-1, the V gene TRBV7-6; D is unclear. V lost 3 bases to trimming and J lost 7 bases, with 16 bases between them. The CDR3 totals 15 residues. Germline values: CDR1 SGHVS, CDR2 FNYEAQ. CDR3 nucleotide sequence: TGTGCCAGCAGCTTGTCAGCCCCCGCGCGGAATGAGCAGTTCTTC. Translation gives CASSLSAPARNEQFF.

This chain connects TRBV27 to TRBJ2-3, with 10 bases that match TRBD2. V was pared by 3 bases and J by 2 bases, with 5 bases of the junction left unmatched. This CDR3 is built from 16 residues. The germline gives CDR1 MNHEY, CDR2 SMNVEV (reference sequence). Written as DNA, the CDR3 is TGTGCCAGCAGTTTCCGGACTAGCGGAAACACAGATACGCAGTATTTT. It is translated as CASSFRTSGNTDTQYF.

The count of this clonotype is one. Since the CDR3 does not end with the conserved phenylalanine or tryptophan, this likely comes from a read error. The genes are TRBV10-3 and TRBJ2-6; D is ambiguous. The CDR3 loop spans 15 amino acids. Between the trimmed V and J ends, which lost 0 bases and 1 base, there was a span of 4 bases. The germline V gene has CDR1 ENHRY and CDR2 SYGVKD. The CDR3 protein is CAISESSSGANVLTS. The CDR3 DNA reads TGTGCCATCAGTGAGTCTTCTTCTGGGGCCAACGTCCTGACTTCC.

This clonotype was recorded a few times. This chain connects TRBV11-2 to TRBJ2-7, with D possibly being TRBD1 or TRBD2 (6 bases each). The germline V and J ends were trimmed by 8 bases and 2 bases, with 19 bases remaining between them. The length of the CDR3 is 15 residues. The germline gives CDR1 SGHAT, CDR2 FQNNGV. CDR3 region: CASPTRGTLTYEQYF. For the CDR3, the DNA is TGTGCCAGCCCGACTAGGGGGACACTTACCTACGAGCAGTACTTC. Complete variable domain (other parts from reference TRBV11-2 and TRBJ2-7): EAGVAQSPRYKIIEKRQSVAFWCNPISGHATLYWYQQILGQGPKLLIQFQNNGVVDDSQLPKDRFSAERLKGVDSTLKIQPAKLEDSAVYLCASPTRGTLTYEQYFGPGTRLTVT.

This chain connects TRBV6-1 to TRBJ2-1; no clear D gene. Looked up from germline, CDR1 is MNHNS and CDR2 is SASEGT. V lost 0 bases, J lost 4 bases, and 13 bases lay in between. The CDR3 runs to 16 residues. The CDR3 reads CASSEAGWGGYNEQFF. The CDR3 bases are TGTGCCAGCAGTGAAGCGGGATGGGGTGGGTACAATGAGCAGTTCTTC.

V usage is TRBV6-8 and J usage is TRBJ2-3, with 8 bases fitting TRBD2. Germline lookup yields CDR1 MNHGY and CDR2 SAAAGT. J lost 2 bases, V lost 0 bases, and 7 bases had no gene match. The CDR3 totals 17 residues. The CDR3 loop is CASSYSYGTRITDTQYF. The CDR3, as DNA: TGTGCCAGCAGTTACTCGTATGGGACTAGAATCACAGATACGCAGTATTTT.

The V and J genes are TRBV10-2 and TRBJ1-2; no clear D gene. Trimming took 0 bases from V and 0 from J, leaving 8 bases between them. The CDR3 covers 15 residues. Germline V gene sequence: CDR1 WSHSY, CDR2 SAAADI. The DNA for the CDR3 is TGCGCCAGCAGTGAGTCCGGCAGACCTAACTATGGCTACACCTTC. It is translated as CASSESGRPNYGYTF.

This clonotype was observed a few times. The genes are TRBV7-3 and TRBJ2-3; 10 nucleotides line up with TRBD1. J lost 2 bases, V lost 3 bases, and 11 bases had no gene match. The CDR3 extends over 18 amino acids. Germline V gene data show CDR1 as SGHTA and CDR2 as FQGTGA. The CDR3 DNA reads TGTGCCAGCAGCTTTGGACAGGGGGGGACTCTAAACACAGATACGCAGTATTTT. It yields the protein CASSFGQGGTLNTDTQYF.

This clonotype showed up just a few times. This chain uses TRBV7-9 with TRBJ1-2; no clear D gene. This CDR3 has 15 amino acids. The germline gives CDR1 SEHNR, CDR2 FQNEAQ (reference sequence). Trimming removed 3 bases from V and 4 bases from J, with 15 bases in between. This CDR3 is CASSFRWREPYGYTF. The CDR3 nucleotides are TGTGCCAGCAGCTTTCGGTGGAGGGAACCCTATGGCTACACCTTC.

The CDR3 DNA reads as TGTGCCAGCAGTGAAAGGGGACTATTCTACGAGCAGTACTTC. Its protein is CASSERGLFYEQYF. The chain carries TRBV6-1 and TRBJ2-7; 7 nucleotides match TRBD2. Germline CDR1 MNHNS, CDR2 SASEGT. Trimming removed 2 bases from V and 3 bases from J; junction bases left unmatched: 4. The CDR3 runs to 14 residues.

This clonotype was seen a few times. The chain recombines TRBV11-1 with TRBJ2-2; possibly TRBD2 for D (5 bases). The length of the CDR3 is 15 residues. Germline V gene lookup returns CDR1 SGHAT and CDR2 FQDESV (reference sequence). Trimming pared 4 bases from V and 0 bases from J, leaving 9 bases between. The CDR3 loop is CASSSSGTNTGELFF. The CDR3, as DNA: TGTGCCAGCAGCTCATCCGGGACGAACACCGGGGAGCTGTTTTTT.

This clonotype occurred many times. This chain links TRBV7-2 with TRBJ2-1, with 9 bases lining up with TRBD2. The CDR3 runs to 16 residues. Germline trimming cut 5 bases from V and 8 bases from J; bases unmatched to any gene: 13. The V gene's germline CDR1 is SGHTA and CDR2 FQGNSA. The CDR3 spells CASSLRRLAGIDEQFF. The CDR3 DNA follows: TGTGCCAGCAGCCTTCGGCGGCTAGCGGGGATCGATGAGCAGTTCTTC. Complete variable domain (other parts from reference TRBV7-2 and TRBJ2-1): GAGVSQSPSNKVTEKGKDVELRCDPISGHTALYWYRQSLGQGLEFLIYFQGNSAPDKSGLPSDRFSAERTGGSVSTLTIQRTQQEDSAVYLCASSLRRLAGIDEQFFGPGTRLTVL.

This clonotype appeared a single time. The V and J genes are TRBV7-4 and TRBJ2-5; no clear D gene. The germline V gene has CDR1 SGHVT and CDR2 SQSDAQ. The V end lost 5 bases, the J end lost 4 bases, and 11 bases lay between the germline ends. The CDR3 is made up of 13 amino acids. The chain's CDR3 is CASSARHGETQYF. CDR3 nucleotides: TGTGCCAGCAGCGCAAGGCACGGAGAGACCCAGTACTTC.

This chain links TRBV2 with TRBJ1-1; D ambiguous. The germline gives CDR1 SNHLY, CDR2 FYNNEI. V was cut by 7 bases and J by 0 bases, with 12 bases left in between. The CDR3 sequence is 14 residues long. The chain's CDR3 is CASTAQAMNTEAFF. CDR3 DNA sequence: TGTGCCAGCACCGCCCAGGCCATGAACACTGAAGCTTTCTTT.

The chain is built from TRBV27 and TRBJ2-2, with 8 bases fitting TRBD1. The CDR3 covers 15 residues. CDR1 and CDR2 from the germline V gene are MNHEY and SMNVEV (reference sequence). The trim removed 2 bases at V and 4 bases at J, leaving 3 bases unmatched. CDR3: CASSLSGQGTGELFF. The CDR3 bases are TGTGCCAGCAGTTTAAGTGGACAGGGCACCGGGGAGCTGTTTTTT.

This clonotype has just a few counts. The J gene is TRBJ1-1, the V gene TRBV6-1; no clear D. The CDR3 is 14 residues long. V lost 3 bases, J lost 4 bases, and 12 bases lay in between. Looked up from germline, CDR1 is MNHNS and CDR2 is SASEGT. The chain's CDR3 is CASSEASLGTEAFF. In DNA form, the CDR3 reads TGTGCCAGCAGTGAGGCATCTTTGGGCACTGAAGCTTTCTTT.

The rearrangement uses TRBV7-9 and TRBJ1-5, with 11 bases matching TRBD1. The CDR3 is made up of 17 amino acids. J was trimmed by 5 bases and V by 4 bases; bases with no gene match: 10. Germline V lookup: CDR1 SEHNR, CDR2 FQNEAQ (reference sequence). CDR3 loop: CASSYASRTGGDQPQHF. The DNA for the CDR3 is TGTGCCAGCAGCTACGCGAGCCGGACAGGGGGCGATCAGCCCCAGCATTTT.

Only a few counts were recorded for this clonotype. This chain connects TRBV19 to TRBJ2-1, with 7 bases that match TRBD1. V dropped 1 base and J dropped 5; count of bases not matched to a gene: 5. The CDR3 runs 15 residues. The V gene's germline CDR1 is LNHDA and CDR2 SQIVND (reference sequence). The CDR3 sequence is CASSIAGTENNEQFF. CDR3 bases: TGTGCCAGTAGTATAGCGGGGACAGAAAACAATGAGCAGTTCTTC.

A few counts support this clonotype. The CDR3 here is CASSWILAGGRDEQFF. The CDR3 coding sequence is TGTGCCAGCAGCTGGATTCTAGCGGGGGGGCGGGATGAGCAGTTCTTC. The rearrangement joins TRBV5-6 to TRBJ2-1, with 12 bases identical to TRBD2. The CDR3 spans 16 residues. Germline trimming cut 3 bases from V and 8 bases from J; bases unmatched to any gene: 9. The germline V gene has CDR1 SGHDT and CDR2 YYEEEE.

This clonotype was counted only a few times. The gene calls are TRBV11-2 and TRBJ2-7; 7 bases line up with TRBD1. Losses at the gene ends were 1 base for V and 6 bases for J; bases not matched to a gene: 3. The CDR3 has 13 residues. CDR1 and CDR2 (germline): SGHAT, FQNNGV. CDR3 bases: TGTGCCAGCAGCTTAGCGACAGGGACCGAGCAGTACGTC. It specifies CASSLATGTEQYV.

In its sample, this clonotype was seen a few times. CDR3 nucleotides: TGTGCCAGCAGCCAAGATCGGTACCTAGCGGGGGCGGCCATAGATACGCAGTATTTT. It yields the protein CASSQDRYLAGAAIDTQYF. The gene calls are TRBV3-1 and TRBJ2-3; 10 bases are a match to TRBD2. From germline, CDR1 is LGHDT and CDR2 YNNKEL (reference sequence). With V trimmed by 0 bases and J by 5 bases, 14 bases remained unmatched. CDR3 length: 19 residues.

The rearrangement links TRBV5-4 to TRBJ2-6, with D maybe TRBD1 (6 bases). The CDR3 contains 17 residues. Germline CDR1 and CDR2: SGHNT and YYREEE (reference sequence). V gave up 1 base and J gave up 2 bases, with 13 bases separating them. CDR3 loop: CASSLTGWNPGANVLTF. The DNA for the CDR3 is TGTGCCAGCAGCTTGACAGGGTGGAATCCTGGGGCCAACGTCCTGACTTTC.

Written as DNA, the CDR3 is TGTGCCAGCAGCTTAGCCGAGGTGGGAGCGAATTCACCCCTCCACTTT. This gives the protein CASSLAEVGANSPLHF. The V and J genes are TRBV7-9 and TRBJ1-6; D not certain. The CDR3 has 16 amino acids. The germline V gene has CDR1 SEHNR and CDR2 FQNEAQ (reference sequence). V lost 0 bases to trimming and J lost 7 bases, with 13 bases between them.

This clonotype was observed at least ten times. The chain links TRBV7-2 to TRBJ2-1; the match to TRBD2 covers 7 bases. Germline V CDR1 and CDR2: SGHTA, FQGNSA. The V segment lost 4 bases and the J segment 4 bases; nucleotides outside the gene matches: 13. The CDR3 is 17 amino acids. CDR3 in amino acids: CASSSGEGTTSYNEQFF. The CDR3 DNA follows: TGTGCCAGCAGCTCCGGTGAGGGGACTACCTCTTACAATGAGCAGTTCTTC.

V is TRBV12-3 or TRBV12-4 and J is TRBJ1-6, with D hard to call. V gave up 7 bases and J gave up 19 bases, with 17 bases separating them. The CDR3 spans 11 residues. This CDR3 reads CASTRIYAPHF. The CDR3 DNA is TGTGCCAGCACCCGAATTTACGCCCCTCACTTT.